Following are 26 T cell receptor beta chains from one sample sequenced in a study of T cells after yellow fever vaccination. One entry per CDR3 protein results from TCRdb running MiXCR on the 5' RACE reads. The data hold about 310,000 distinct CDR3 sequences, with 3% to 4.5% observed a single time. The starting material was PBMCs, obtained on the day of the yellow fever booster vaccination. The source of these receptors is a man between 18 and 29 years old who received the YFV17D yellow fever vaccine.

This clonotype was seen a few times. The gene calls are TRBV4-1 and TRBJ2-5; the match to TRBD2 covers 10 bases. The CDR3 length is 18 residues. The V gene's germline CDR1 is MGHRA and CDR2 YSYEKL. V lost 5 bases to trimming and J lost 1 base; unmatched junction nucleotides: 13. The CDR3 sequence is CASSSSLVAGGTQETQYF. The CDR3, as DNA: TGCGCCAGCAGCTCAAGCTTGGTAGCGGGGGGTACCCAAGAGACCCAGTACTTC.

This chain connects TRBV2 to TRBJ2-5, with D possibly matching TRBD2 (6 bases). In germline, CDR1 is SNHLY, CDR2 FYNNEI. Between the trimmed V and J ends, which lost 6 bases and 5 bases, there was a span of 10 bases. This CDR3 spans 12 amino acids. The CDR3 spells CASRQEGETQYF. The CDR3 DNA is TGTGCCAGCAGGCAGGAGGGGGAGACCCAGTACTTC. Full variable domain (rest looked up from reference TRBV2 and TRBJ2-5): EPEVTQTPSHQVTQMGQEVILRCVPISNHLYFYWYRQILGQKVEFLVSFYNNEISEKSEIFDDQFSVERPDGSNFTLKIRSTKLEDSAMYFCASRQEGETQYFGPGTRLLVL.

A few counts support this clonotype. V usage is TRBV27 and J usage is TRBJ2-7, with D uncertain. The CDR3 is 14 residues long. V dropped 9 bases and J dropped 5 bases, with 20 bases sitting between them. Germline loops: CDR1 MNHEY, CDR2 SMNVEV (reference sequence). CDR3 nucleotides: TGTGCCAGGCCCCCGGGTGGCCTGTCTCACGAGCAGTACTTC. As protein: CARPPGGLSHEQYF.

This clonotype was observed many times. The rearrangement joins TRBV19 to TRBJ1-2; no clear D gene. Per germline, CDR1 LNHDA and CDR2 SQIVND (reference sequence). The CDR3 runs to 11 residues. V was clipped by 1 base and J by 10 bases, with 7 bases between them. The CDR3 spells CASSIGEAYTF. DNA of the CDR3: TGTGCCAGTAGTATAGGGGAGGCCTACACCTTC. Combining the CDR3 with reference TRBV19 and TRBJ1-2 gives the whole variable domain DGGITQSPKYLFRKEGQNVTLSCEQNLNHDAMYWYRQDPGQGLRLIYYSQIVNDFQKGDIAEGYSVSREKKESFPLTVTSAQKNPTAFYLCASSIGEAYTFGSGTRLTVV.

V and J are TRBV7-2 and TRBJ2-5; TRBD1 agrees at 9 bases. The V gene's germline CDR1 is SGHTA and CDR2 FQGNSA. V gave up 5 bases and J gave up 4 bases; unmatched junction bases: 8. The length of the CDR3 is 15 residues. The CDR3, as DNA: TGTGCCAGCAGCGCACAGGGGGCGGAAGGAGAGACCCAGTACTTC. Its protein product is CASSAQGAEGETQYF.

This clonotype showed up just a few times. The DNA of the CDR3 is TGTGCCAGCAGCCCTGCAGGTCAGGGGCAGCCCCAGCATTTT. It translates to CASSPAGQGQPQHF. V usage is TRBV3-1 and J usage is TRBJ1-5; weak D call: TRBD1 (6 bases). Trimming cost V 4 bases and J 7 bases, with 14 bases left between them. Per germline, CDR1 LGHDT and CDR2 YNNKEL (reference sequence). This CDR3 has 14 amino acids.

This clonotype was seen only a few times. The chain's CDR3 is CSARGVLRGRSEAFF. In DNA, the CDR3 is TGCAGTGCTAGAGGGGTCCTCAGGGGGCGTTCTGAAGCTTTCTTT. The chain couples TRBV20-1 to TRBJ1-1; 8 bases fit TRBD1. The germline CDR1 and CDR2 sequences are DFQATT and SNEGSKA (reference sequence). This CDR3 comprises 15 residues. With 1 base clipped from V and 6 bases from J, the junction kept 10 bases outside the gene matches.

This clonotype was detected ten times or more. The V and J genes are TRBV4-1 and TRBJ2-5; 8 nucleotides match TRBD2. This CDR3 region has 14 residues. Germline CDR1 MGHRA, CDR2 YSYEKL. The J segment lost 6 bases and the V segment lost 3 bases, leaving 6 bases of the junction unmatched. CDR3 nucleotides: TGCGCCAGCAGCCAGCCCAGGACTAGCCAGACCCAGTACTTC. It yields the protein CASSQPRTSQTQYF.

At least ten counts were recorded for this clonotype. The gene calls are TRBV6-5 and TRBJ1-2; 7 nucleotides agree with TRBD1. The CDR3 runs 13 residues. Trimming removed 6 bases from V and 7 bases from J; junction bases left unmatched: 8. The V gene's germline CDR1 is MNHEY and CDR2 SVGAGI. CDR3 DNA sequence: TGTGCCAGCAGATCCCAGGGGGTAGGTGGCTACACCTTC. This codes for CASRSQGVGGYTF.

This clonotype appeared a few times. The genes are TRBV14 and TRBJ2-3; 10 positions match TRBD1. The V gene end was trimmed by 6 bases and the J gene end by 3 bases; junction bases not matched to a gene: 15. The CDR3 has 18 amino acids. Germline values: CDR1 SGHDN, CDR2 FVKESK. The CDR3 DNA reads TGTGCCAGCAGTCGATACTGGACCGGGACAGGGGATACAGATACGCAGTATTTT. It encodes CASSRYWTGTGDTDTQYF.

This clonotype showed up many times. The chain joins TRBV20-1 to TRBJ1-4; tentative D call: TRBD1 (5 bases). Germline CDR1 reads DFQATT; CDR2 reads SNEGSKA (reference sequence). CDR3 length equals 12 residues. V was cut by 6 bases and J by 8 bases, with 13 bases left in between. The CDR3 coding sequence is TGCAGTGCGCGCTCGGGGGTAGAAAAACTGTTTTTT. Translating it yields CSARSGVEKLFF.

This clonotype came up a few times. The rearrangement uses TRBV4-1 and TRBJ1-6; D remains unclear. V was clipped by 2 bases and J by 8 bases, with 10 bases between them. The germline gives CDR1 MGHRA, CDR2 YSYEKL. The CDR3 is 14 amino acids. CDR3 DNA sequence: TGCGCCAGCAGCCAAAGAACAGTCGATTCACCCCTCCACTTT. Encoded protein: CASSQRTVDSPLHF.

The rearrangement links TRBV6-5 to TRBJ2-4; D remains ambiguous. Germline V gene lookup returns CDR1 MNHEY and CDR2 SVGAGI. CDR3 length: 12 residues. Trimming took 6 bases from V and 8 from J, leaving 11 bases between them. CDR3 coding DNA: TGTGCCAGCAGGACGGCAGGCGACATTCAGTACTTC. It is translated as CASRTAGDIQYF.

Written as DNA, the CDR3 is TGTGCCAGCAAGGGGGACCCAGGGAGTCCCCAAGAGACCCAGTACTTC. This codes for CASKGDPGSPQETQYF. This chain links TRBV7-2 with TRBJ2-5; maybe TRBD1 (6 bases). The germline CDR1 and CDR2 sequences are SGHTA and FQGNSA. This CDR3 has 16 residues. The V gene lost 7 bases and the J gene lost 1 base, with 19 bases spanning the gap.

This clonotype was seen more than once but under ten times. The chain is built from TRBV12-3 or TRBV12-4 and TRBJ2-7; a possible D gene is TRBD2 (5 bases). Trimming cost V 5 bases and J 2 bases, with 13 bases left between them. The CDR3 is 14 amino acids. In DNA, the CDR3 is TGTGCCAGCAGTACCCGGGGTCCCCCCTACGAGCAGTACTTC. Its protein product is CASSTRGPPYEQYF.

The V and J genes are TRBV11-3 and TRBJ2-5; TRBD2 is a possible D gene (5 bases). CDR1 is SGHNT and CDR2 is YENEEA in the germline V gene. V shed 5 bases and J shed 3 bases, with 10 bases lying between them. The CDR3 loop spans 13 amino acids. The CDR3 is CASSPAGEETQYF. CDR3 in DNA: TGTGCCAGCAGCCCCGCCGGGGAAGAGACCCAGTACTTC.

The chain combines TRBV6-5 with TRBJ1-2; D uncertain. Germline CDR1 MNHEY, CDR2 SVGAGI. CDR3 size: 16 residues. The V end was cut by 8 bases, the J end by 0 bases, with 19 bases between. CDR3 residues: CASAKVTAIANYGYTF. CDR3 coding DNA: TGTGCCAGCGCAAAAGTAACGGCGATAGCTAACTATGGCTACACCTTC.

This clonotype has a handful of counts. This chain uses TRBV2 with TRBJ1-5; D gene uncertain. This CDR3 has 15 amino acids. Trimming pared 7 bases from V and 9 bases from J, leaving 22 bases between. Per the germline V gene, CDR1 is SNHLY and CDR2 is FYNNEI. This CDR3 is CASNGALHSSRPQHF. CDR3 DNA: TGTGCCAGCAATGGTGCCCTGCATTCGAGTCGGCCCCAGCATTTT. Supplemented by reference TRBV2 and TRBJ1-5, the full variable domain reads EPEVTQTPSHQVTQMGQEVILRCVPISNHLYFYWYRQILGQKVEFLVSFYNNEISEKSEIFDDQFSVERPDGSNFTLKIRSTKLEDSAMYFCASNGALHSSRPQHFGDGTRLSIL.

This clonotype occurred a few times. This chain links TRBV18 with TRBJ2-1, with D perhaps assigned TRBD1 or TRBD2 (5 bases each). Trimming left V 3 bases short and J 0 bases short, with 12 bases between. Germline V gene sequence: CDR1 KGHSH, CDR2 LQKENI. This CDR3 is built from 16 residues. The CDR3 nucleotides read TGTGCCAGCTCACCGGGGCGGGCGAGCTCCTACAATGAGCAGTTCTTC. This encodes CASSPGRASSYNEQFF.

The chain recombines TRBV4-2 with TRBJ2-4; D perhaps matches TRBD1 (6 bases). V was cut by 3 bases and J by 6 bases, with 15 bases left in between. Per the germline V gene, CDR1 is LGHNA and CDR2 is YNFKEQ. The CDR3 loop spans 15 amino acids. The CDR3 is CASSHVRDNGNIQYF. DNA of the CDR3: TGTGCCAGCAGCCACGTCCGGGACAACGGAAACATTCAGTACTTC.

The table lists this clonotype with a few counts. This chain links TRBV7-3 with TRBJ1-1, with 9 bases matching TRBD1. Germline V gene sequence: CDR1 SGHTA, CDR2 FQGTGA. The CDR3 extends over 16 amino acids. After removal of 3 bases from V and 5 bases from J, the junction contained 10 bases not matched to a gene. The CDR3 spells CASSFGGLGTGTEAFF. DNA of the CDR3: TGTGCCAGCAGCTTTGGTGGTTTAGGGACAGGGACTGAAGCTTTCTTT. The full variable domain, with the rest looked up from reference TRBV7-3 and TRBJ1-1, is GAGVSQTPSNKVTEKGKYVELRCDPISGHTALYWYRQSLGQGPEFLIYFQGTGAADDSGLPNDRFFAVRPEGSVSTLKIQRTERGDSAVYLCASSFGGLGTGTEAFFGQGTRLTVV.

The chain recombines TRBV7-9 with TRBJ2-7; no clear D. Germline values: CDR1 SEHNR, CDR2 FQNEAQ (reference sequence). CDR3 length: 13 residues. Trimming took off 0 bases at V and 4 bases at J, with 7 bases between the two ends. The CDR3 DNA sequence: TGTGCCAGCAGCTTAGCGCTACAATACGAGCAGTACTTC. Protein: CASSLALQYEQYF.

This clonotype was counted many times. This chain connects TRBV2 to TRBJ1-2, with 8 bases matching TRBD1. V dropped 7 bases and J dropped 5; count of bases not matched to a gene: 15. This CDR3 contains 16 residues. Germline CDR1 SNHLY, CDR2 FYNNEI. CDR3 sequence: CASKFDSGQEIYGYTF. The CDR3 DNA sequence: TGTGCCAGCAAGTTTGATTCGGGACAGGAGATTTATGGCTACACCTTC.

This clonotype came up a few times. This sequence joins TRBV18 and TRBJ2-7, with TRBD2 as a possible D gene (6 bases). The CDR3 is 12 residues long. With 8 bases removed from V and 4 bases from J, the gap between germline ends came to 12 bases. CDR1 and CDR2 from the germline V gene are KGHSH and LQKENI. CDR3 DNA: TGTGCCAGCCCCCCGCGGGGTTACGAGCAGTACGTC. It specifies CASPPRGYEQYV.

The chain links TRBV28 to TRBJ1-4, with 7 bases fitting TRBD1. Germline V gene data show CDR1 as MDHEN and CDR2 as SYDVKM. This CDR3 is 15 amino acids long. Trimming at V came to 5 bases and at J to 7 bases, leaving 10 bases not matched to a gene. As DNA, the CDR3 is TGTGCCAGCAGTCCCGCACTCGACAGGGCTGAAAAACTGTTTTTT. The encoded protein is CASSPALDRAEKLFF.

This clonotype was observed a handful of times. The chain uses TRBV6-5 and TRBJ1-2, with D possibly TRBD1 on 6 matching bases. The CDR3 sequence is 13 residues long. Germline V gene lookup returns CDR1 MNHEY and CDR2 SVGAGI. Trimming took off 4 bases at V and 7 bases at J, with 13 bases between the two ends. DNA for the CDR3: TGTGCCAGCAGTTTGAGGGGGGGGACTGGCTACACCTTC. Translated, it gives CASSLRGGTGYTF.